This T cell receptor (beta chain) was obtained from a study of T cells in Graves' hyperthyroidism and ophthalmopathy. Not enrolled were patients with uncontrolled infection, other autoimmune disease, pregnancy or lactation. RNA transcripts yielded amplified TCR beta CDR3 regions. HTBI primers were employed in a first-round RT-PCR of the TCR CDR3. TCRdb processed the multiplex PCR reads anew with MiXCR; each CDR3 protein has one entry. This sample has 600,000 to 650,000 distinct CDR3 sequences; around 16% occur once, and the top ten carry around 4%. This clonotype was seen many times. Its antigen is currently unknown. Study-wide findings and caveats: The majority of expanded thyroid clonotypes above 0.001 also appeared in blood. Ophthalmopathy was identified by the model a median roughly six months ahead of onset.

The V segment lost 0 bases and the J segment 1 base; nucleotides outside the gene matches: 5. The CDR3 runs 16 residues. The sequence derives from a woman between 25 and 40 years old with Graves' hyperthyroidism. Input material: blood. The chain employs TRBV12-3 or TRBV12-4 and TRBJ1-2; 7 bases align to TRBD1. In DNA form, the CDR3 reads TGTGCCAGCAGTTTAGCGTCCGGGACAGTTAACTATGGCTACACCTTC. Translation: CASSLASGTVNYGYTF.